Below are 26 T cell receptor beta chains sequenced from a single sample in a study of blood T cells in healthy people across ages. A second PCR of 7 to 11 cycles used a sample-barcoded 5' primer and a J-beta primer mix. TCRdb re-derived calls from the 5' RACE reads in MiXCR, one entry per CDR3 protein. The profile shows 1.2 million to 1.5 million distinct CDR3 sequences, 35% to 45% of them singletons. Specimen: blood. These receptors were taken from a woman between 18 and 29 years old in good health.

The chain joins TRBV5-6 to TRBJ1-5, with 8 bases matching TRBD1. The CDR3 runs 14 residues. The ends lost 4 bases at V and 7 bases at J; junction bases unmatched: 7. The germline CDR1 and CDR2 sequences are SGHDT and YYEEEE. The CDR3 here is CASSQGQVPQPQHF. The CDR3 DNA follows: TGTGCCAGCAGCCAGGGACAGGTCCCCCAGCCCCAGCATTTT. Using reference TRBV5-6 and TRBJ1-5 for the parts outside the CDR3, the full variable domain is DAGVTQSPTHLIKTRGQQVTLRCSPKSGHDTVSWYQQALGQGPQFIFQYYEEEERQRGNFPDRFSGHQFPNYSSELNVNALLLGDSALYLCASSQGQVPQPQHFGDGTRLSIL.

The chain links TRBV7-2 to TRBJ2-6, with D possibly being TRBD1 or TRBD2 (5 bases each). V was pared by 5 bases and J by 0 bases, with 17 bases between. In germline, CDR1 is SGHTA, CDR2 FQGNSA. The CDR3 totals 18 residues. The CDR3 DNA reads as TGTGCCAGCAGCCCTCAGGGACCCATAACCTCTGGGGCCAACGTCCTGACTTTC. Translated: CASSPQGPITSGANVLTF.

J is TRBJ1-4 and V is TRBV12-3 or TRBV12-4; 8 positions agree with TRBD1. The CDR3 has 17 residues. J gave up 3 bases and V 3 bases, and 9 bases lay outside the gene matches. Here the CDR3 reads CASSFQTGGVANEKLFF. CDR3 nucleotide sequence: TGTGCCAGCAGTTTCCAAACAGGGGGGGTAGCTAATGAAAAACTGTTTTTT.

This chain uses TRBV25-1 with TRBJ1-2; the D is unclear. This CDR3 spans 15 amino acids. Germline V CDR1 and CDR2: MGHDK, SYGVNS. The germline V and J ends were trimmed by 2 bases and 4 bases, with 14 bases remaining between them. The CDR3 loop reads CASSEVGSALYGYTF. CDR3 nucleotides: TGTGCCAGCAGTGAAGTGGGCAGCGCACTCTATGGCTACACCTTC.

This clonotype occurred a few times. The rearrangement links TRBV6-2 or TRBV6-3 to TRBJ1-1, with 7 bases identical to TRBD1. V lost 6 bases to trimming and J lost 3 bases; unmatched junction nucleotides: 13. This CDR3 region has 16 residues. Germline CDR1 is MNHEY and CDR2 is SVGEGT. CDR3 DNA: TGTGCCAGCAGACGGAGGACAGGAATGAAGGACACTGAAGCTTTCTTT. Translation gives CASRRRTGMKDTEAFF.

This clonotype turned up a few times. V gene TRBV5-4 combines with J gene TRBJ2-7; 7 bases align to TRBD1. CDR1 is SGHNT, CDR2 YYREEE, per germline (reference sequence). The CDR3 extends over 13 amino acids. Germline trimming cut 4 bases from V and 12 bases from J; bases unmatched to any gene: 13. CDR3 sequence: CASSVGTDPLVYF. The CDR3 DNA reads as TGTGCCAGCAGCGTCGGGACAGACCCATTAGTGTACTTC.

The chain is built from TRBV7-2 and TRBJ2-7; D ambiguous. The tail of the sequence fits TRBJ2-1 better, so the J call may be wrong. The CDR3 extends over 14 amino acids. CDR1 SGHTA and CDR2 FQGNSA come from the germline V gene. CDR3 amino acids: CASSFWSPYNEQFF. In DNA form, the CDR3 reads TGTGCCAGCAGCTTCTGGAGTCCCTACAATGAGCAGTTCTTC.

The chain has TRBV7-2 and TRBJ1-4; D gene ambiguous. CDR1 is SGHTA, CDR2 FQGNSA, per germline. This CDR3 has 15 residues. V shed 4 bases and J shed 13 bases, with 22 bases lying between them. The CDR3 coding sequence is TGTGCCAGCAGCTCAAACGACAACTGGTTCGGCGGACTGTTTTTT. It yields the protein CASSSNDNWFGGLFF.

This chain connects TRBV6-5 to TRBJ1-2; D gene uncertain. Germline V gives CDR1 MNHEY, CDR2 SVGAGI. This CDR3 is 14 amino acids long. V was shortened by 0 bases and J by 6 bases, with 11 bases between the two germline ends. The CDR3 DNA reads TGTGCCAGCAGTTACTCGCCACGAGTAGATGGCTACACCTTC. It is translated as CASSYSPRVDGYTF.

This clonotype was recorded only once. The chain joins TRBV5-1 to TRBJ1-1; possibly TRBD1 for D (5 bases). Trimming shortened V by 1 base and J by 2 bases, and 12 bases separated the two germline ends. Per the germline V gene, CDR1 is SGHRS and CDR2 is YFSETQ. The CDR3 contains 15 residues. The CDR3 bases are TGCGCCAGCAGCTTGAGACGGGGGTTTAACACTGAAGCTTTCTTT. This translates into CASSLRRGFNTEAFF.

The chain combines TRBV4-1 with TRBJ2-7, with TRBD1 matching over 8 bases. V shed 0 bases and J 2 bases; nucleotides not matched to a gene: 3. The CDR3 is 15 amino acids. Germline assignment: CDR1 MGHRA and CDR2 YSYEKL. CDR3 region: CASSQDWDRPYEQYF. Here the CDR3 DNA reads TGCGCCAGCAGCCAAGATTGGGACAGGCCCTACGAGCAGTACTTC.

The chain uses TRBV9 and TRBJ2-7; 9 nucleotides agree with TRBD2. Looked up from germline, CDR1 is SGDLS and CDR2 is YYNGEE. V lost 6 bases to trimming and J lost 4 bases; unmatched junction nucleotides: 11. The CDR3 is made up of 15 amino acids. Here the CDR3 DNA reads TGTGCCAGCAAATCGAGCGGGAGGATGAGATACGAGCAGTACTTC. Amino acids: CASKSSGRMRYEQYF.

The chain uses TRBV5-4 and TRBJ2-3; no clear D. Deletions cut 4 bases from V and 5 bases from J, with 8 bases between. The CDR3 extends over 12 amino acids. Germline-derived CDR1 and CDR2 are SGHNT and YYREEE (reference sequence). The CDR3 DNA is TGTGCCAGCAGCCTGGAGAGAGATACGCAGTATTTT. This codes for CASSLERDTQYF.

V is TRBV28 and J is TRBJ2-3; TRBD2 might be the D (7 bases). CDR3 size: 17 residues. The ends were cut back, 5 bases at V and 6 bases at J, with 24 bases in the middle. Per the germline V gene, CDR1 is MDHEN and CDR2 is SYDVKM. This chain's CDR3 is CASSRSGGGGPRDTQYF. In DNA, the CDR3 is TGTGCCAGCAGTCGAAGCGGAGGCGGGGGCCCCCGGGATACGCAGTATTTT.

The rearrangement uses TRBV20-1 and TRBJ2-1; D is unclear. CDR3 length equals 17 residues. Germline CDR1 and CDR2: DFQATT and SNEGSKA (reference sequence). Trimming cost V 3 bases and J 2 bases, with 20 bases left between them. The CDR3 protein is CSASDLAARLTYNEQFF. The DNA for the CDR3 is TGCAGTGCTAGCGACCTTGCCGCGCGCCTTACCTACAATGAGCAGTTCTTC.

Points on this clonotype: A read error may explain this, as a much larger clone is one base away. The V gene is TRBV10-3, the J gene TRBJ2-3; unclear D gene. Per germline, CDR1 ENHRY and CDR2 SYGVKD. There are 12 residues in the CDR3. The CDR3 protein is CAISESSDMQYF. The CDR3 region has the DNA TGTGCCATCAGTGAGTCGAGCGATATGCAGTATTTT.

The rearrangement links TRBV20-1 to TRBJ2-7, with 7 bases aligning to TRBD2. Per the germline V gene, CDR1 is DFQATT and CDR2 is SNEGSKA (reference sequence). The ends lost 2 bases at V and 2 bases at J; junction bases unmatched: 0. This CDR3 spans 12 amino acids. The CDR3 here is CSARLAAYEQYF. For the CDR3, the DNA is TGCAGTGCTAGACTAGCGGCCTACGAGCAGTACTTC.

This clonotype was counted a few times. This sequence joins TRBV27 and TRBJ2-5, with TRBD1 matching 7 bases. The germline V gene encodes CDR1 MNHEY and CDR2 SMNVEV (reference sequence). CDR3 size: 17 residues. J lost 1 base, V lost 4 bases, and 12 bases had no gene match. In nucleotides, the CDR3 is TGTGCCAGCAGTTCCGTACATTCTAAGGGGGCCCAAGAGACCCAGTACTTC. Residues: CASSSVHSKGAQETQYF.

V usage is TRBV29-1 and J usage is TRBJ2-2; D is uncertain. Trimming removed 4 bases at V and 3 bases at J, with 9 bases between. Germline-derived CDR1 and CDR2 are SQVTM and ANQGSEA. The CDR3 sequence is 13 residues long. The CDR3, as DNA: TGCAGCGTTGCCCCTCCGGACACCGGGGAGCTGTTTTTT. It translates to CSVAPPDTGELFF.

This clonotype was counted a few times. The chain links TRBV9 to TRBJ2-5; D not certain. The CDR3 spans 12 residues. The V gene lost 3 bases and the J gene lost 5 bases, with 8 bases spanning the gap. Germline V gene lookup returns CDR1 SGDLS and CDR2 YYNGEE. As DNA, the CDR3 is TGTGCCAGCAGCGATGGGTGGGAGACCCAGTACTTC. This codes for CASSDGWETQYF.

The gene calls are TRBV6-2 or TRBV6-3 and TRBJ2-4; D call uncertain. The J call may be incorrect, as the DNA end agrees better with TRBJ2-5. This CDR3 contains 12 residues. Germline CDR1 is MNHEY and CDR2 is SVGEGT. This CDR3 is CASSFPETTQYF. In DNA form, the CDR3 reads TGTGCCAGCAGTTTCCCTGAGACGACCCAGTACTTC.

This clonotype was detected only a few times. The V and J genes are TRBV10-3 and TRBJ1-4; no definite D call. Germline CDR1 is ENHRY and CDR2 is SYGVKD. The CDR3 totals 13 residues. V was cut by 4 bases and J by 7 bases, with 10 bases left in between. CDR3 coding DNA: TGTGCCATCAGTGTTTTCCTCTCTGAAAAACTGTTTTTT. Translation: CAISVFLSEKLFF.

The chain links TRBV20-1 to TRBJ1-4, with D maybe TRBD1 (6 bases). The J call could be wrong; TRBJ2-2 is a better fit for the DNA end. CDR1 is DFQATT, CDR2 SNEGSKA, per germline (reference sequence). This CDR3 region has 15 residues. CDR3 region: CSASWQGLDTGELFF. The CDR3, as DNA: TGCAGTGCTAGTTGGCAGGGGTTAGACACCGGGGAGCTGTTTTTT.

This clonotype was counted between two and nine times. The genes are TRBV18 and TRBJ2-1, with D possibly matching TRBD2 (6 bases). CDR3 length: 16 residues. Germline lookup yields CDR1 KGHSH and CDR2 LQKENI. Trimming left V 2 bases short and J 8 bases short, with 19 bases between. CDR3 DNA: TGTGCCAGCTCACCAGTCCGGCTAGCGTTCGTCGATGAGCAGTTCTTC. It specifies CASSPVRLAFVDEQFF.

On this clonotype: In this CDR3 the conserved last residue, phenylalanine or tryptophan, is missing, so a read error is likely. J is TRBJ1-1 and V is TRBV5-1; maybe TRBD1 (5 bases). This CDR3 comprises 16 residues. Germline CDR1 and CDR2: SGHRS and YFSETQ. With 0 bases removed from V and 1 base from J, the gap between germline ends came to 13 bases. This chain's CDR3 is CASSLVGWDENTEAFL. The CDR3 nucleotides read TGCGCCAGCAGCTTGGTGGGTTGGGACGAGAACACTGAAGCTTTCCTT.

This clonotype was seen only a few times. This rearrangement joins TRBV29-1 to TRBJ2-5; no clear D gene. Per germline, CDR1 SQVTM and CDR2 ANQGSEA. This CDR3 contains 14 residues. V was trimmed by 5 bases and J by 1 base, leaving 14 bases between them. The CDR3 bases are TGCAGCGTTTCAAAAGTATACAGCCAAGAGACCCAGTACTTC. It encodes CSVSKVYSQETQYF. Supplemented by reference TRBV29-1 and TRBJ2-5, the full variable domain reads SAVISQKPSRDICQRGTSLTIQCQVDSQVTMMFWYRQQPGQSLTLIATANQGSEATYESGFVIDKFPISRPNLTFSTLTVSNMSPEDSSIYLCSVSKVYSQETQYFGPGTRLLVL.